A selection of T cell receptor beta chains follows, all from one sample in a study of blood T cell repertoires in COVID-19. TCRdb's table, derived via immunoSEQ multiplex PCR, lists solely in-frame clones and lacks some. This sample has approximately 280,000 clones, with approximately 85% found just once. Sequencing was performed on peripheral blood. All receptors come from a woman between 65 and 79 years old with acute or convalescent COVID-19. The CDR3 runs from the conserved cysteine through the conserved F or W. The order of the fields is clone size, CDR3 length, V gene, J gene, CDR3 protein. Only part of the rows carry a size: once, few, many, or a class if the clone is expanded.

>once|14|TRBV3-1/TRBV3-2|TRBJ2-3
CASSQGLVADTQYF
>NA|15|TRBV5-1|TRBJ2-3
CASSLDMGVTDTQYF
>NA|13|TRBV4-2|TRBJ2-1
CASSQTSQNEQFF
>NA|14|TRBV7-2|TRBJ1-2
CASSVGDSSYGYTF
>NA|8|TRBV30|TRBJ1-1
CAGTEAFF
>NA|13|TRBV10-1|TRBJ1-1
CASSAQENTEAFF
>NA|16|TRBV6-6|TRBJ1-2
CASQPGSYLRDYGYTF
>few|15|TRBV6-5|TRBJ1-2
CASSYRADRRYGYTF
>NA|15|TRBV4-1|TRBJ1-3
CASSRVQGAGNTIYF
>once|13|TRBV30|TRBJ1-1
CAWSRDSHTEAFF
>NA|11|TRBV3-1/TRBV3-2|TRBJ1-1
CACGQGREAFF
>NA|15|TRBV5-6|TRBJ1-2
CASSLNGQVGYGYTF
>once|15|TRBV11-2|TRBJ2-2
CASSLANRNTGELFF
>NA|15|TRBV3-1/TRBV3-2|TRBJ2-5
CASSLSRATGETQYF
>NA|13|TRBV6-6|TRBJ1-2
CASTAQGQGSYTF
>NA|16|TRBV7-8|TRBJ1-5
CASSLELPGGDQPQHF
>NA|17|TRBV19|TRBJ2-1
CASRGGLRGQGYNEQFF
>NA|14|TRBV7-9|TRBJ1-1
CASSFLRGGTEAFF
>NA|16|TRBV4-2|TRBJ1-5
CASSQEPGQEGQPQHF
>NA|16|TRBV9|TRBJ2-7
CASSPYRGTASYEQYF
>NA|14|TRBV24-1|TRBJ2-7
CATQLAGDSYEQYF